This T cell receptor beta chain was captured by sequencing in a study of blood T cell repertoires in COVID-19. Study-level background: In each case, the material was cDNA or gDNA derived from T cells, B-cell-depleted T cells, or PBMCs.

Participant-reported clinical history was the basis for cohort assignment. A COVID-19 case was met by exposed participants within 2 weeks before study entry. As handled by the study authors: The assay estimated nucleated cells by amplifying reference gene primers. Profiling relied on immunoSEQ multiplex PCR, and the TCRdb table lists in-frame clones only, not all of them. V, J and clone size are those of that table, while D and trimming were read from the DNA. Found here are about 250,000 clones, roughly 80% of them singletons; the top ten hold 4.5% to 6%. This receptor was taken from a middle-aged man who had been exposed to COVID-19. The sample consisted of PBMCs or T cells enriched from blood (not recorded which).

CDR3 DNA: TGTGCCAGCAGCTTCGATCGGGGAAATCAGCCCCAGCATTTT. Its translation is CASSFDRGNQPQHF. This chain links TRBV11-2 with TRBJ1-5; D remains ambiguous. The CDR3 runs 14 residues. Germline-derived CDR1 and CDR2 are SGHAT and FQNNGV. Trimming took 3 bases from V and 4 from J, leaving 10 bases between them.